The rows below give T cell receptor beta chains drawn from one sample of a study of T cell responses to AZD1222 COVID-19 vaccine. TCRdb's table, derived via immunoSEQ multiplex PCR, lists solely in-frame clones and lacks some. This table has 150,000 to 200,000 clones, about 90% appearing once. This material consisted of peripheral blood, taken 28 days after the second AZD1222 dose. These receptors were collected from an adult who received the AZD1222 COVID-19 vaccine. CDR3s include the opening cysteine and the closing phenylalanine or tryptophan. Each record gives: CDR3 length, V gene, J gene, clone size, D gene, CDR3 DNA, CDR3 protein. D genes are given only for firm matches. Part of the rows lack a size; the others show once, few, many or a class for expanded clones.

length: 15
V: TRBV30
J: TRBJ1-1
size: .
D: .
DNA: TGTGCCTGGAGCCCCCGTACCGGCGGCAGGGAAAGGGCTTTCTTT
CDR3: CAWSPRTGGRERAFF

length: 18
V: TRBV18
J: TRBJ2-1
size: .
D: TRBD2
DNA: TGTGCCAGCTCACCAAGGGGCGGGGGGATCAGCTCCTACAATGAGCAGTTCTTC
CDR3: CASSPRGGGISSYNEQFF

length: 14
V: TRBV18
J: TRBJ1-3
size: .
D: .
DNA: TGTGCCAGCTCACCAGGTATCTCTGGAAACACCATATATTTT
CDR3: CASSPGISGNTIYF

length: 16
V: TRBV28
J: TRBJ2-3
size: .
D: .
DNA: TGTGCCAGCAGCCAGGGGACTCCCCGAGCCACAGATACGCAGTATTTT
CDR3: CASSQGTPRATDTQYF

length: 15
V: TRBV28
J: TRBJ1-4
size: .
D: .
DNA: TGTGCCAGCAGTTTACTAGGACCCGATCTCGAAAAACTGTTTTTT
CDR3: CASSLLGPDLEKLFF

length: 14
V: TRBV7-9
J: TRBJ2-7
size: .
D: .
DNA: TGTGCCAGCAGCCCGATAGACAGGTTCCACGAGCAGTACTTC
CDR3: CASSPIDRFHEQYF

length: 11
V: TRBV2
J: TRBJ1-2
size: once
D: TRBD1
DNA: TGTGCCAGCAACAGGGGGCTCGGCTACACCTTC
CDR3: CASNRGLGYTF

length: 16
V: TRBV19
J: TRBJ2-7
size: .
D: .
DNA: TGTGCCAGTAGTCACCGGGGGGCAGGGGGGTCCTACGAGCAGTACTTC
CDR3: CASSHRGAGGSYEQYF

length: 14
V: TRBV27
J: TRBJ2-7
size: .
D: .
DNA: TGTGCCAGCAGTTTCCTCCCCGGATCCTACGAGCAGTACTTC
CDR3: CASSFLPGSYEQYF

length: 14
V: TRBV27
J: TRBJ1-1
size: once
D: .
DNA: TGTGCCAGCAGGGCAGACAGGACGAACACTGAAGCTTTCTTT
CDR3: CASRADRTNTEAFF

length: 16
V: TRBV5-4
J: TRBJ2-2
size: once
D: .
DNA: TGTGCCAGCAGCTTGGCCTGGGGGGCAGACAACGGGGAGCTGTTTTTT
CDR3: CASSLAWGADNGELFF

length: 14
V: TRBV5-8
J: TRBJ2-1
size: .
D: .
DNA: TGTGCCAGCGGAGTAATTAGGGCGCTCAATGAGCAGTTCTTC
CDR3: CASGVIRALNEQFF

length: 14
V: TRBV6-6
J: TRBJ1-1
size: .
D: .
DNA: TGTGCCAGCAGTTACGGTTCAGCGAACACTGAAGCTTTCTTT
CDR3: CASSYGSANTEAFF

length: 16
V: TRBV5-6
J: TRBJ2-3
size: .
D: .
DNA: TGTGCCAGCAGCATCCCTTCTGAGGGGCGTAGAGATACGCAGTATTTT
CDR3: CASSIPSEGRRDTQYF

length: 16
V: TRBV6-1
J: TRBJ2-1
size: once
D: TRBD1
DNA: TGTGCCAGCAGTGGTCTTACGGGACAGGGTTACAATGAGCAGTTCTTC
CDR3: CASSGLTGQGYNEQFF

length: 15
V: TRBV5-6
J: TRBJ2-7
size: .
D: TRBD1
DNA: TGTGCCAGCAGCTATGGCAGGGGGCTTCGCTACGAGCAGTACTTC
CDR3: CASSYGRGLRYEQYF

length: 13
V: TRBV5-4
J: TRBJ2-3
size: .
D: .
DNA: TGTGCCAGCAGCCGGACGGGGGAGGATACGCAGTATTTT
CDR3: CASSRTGEDTQYF

length: 14
V: TRBV4-3
J: TRBJ1-3
size: .
D: TRBD1
DNA: TGCGCCAGCAGCCAGACAGGGGGAGGAAACACCATATATTTT
CDR3: CASSQTGGGNTIYF

length: 15
V: TRBV2
J: TRBJ1-4
size: once
D: .
DNA: TGTGCCAGCAGTCAAGCCCGGTCAACTAATGAAAAACTGTTTTTT
CDR3: CASSQARSTNEKLFF

length: 14
V: TRBV2
J: TRBJ2-4
size: .
D: .
DNA: TGTGCCAGCAGTGACATCCAGGGCTTAAACATTCAGTACTTC
CDR3: CASSDIQGLNIQYF

length: 15
V: TRBV7-2
J: TRBJ2-7
size: .
D: .
DNA: TGTGCCAGCAGCCCATGGGGGCAGGGGCAATACGAGCAGTACTTC
CDR3: CASSPWGQGQYEQYF

length: 13
V: TRBV3-1/TRBV3-2
J: TRBJ1-5
size: .
D: .
DNA: TGTGCCAGCAGCCAAGGGGCGGATCAGCCCCAGCATTTT
CDR3: CASSQGADQPQHF

length: 17
V: TRBV21-1
J: TRBJ1-3
size: .
D: .
DNA: TGTGCCAGCAGCCCCCTCATCCGAGGGCTATCTGGAAACACCATATATTTT
CDR3: CASSPLIRGLSGNTIYF

length: 19
V: TRBV12-5
J: TRBJ2-7
size: .
D: TRBD2
DNA: TGTGCTAGTGGTTTGAGGTCGCTAGCGGGGGGCGCCGGCTCCTACGAGCAGTACTTC
CDR3: CASGLRSLAGGAGSYEQYF

length: 17
V: TRBV5-5
J: TRBJ1-6
size: .
D: .
DNA: TGTGCCAGCAGCTCCGGGGGGCTTAGCTCCTATAATTCACCCCTCCACTTT
CDR3: CASSSGGLSSYNSPLHF

length: 14
V: TRBV4-2
J: TRBJ1-5
size: .
D: .
DNA: TGTGCCAGCAGCCAAGATATTATTAATCAGCCCCAGCATTTT
CDR3: CASSQDIINQPQHF

length: 15
V: TRBV4-3
J: TRBJ1-2
size: .
D: .
DNA: TGCGCCAGCAGCCAATCGACCTCAGTGCACAGTGGCTACACCTTC
CDR3: CASSQSTSVHSGYTF

length: 13
V: TRBV27
J: TRBJ1-4
size: .
D: .
DNA: TGTGCCAGCACGACAGGTCCTAATGAAAAACTGTTTTTT
CDR3: CASTTGPNEKLFF

length: 15
V: TRBV5-1
J: TRBJ1-4
size: .
D: TRBD1
DNA: TGCGCCAGCAGCTCGACAGGGGGCGGGGGTGAAAAACTGTTTTTT
CDR3: CASSSTGGGGEKLFF

length: 13
V: TRBV7-3
J: TRBJ2-5
size: .
D: .
DNA: TGTGCCAGCAGCCCCCAGGGGGGAGAGACCCAGTACTTC
CDR3: CASSPQGGETQYF

length: 15
V: TRBV9
J: TRBJ1-2
size: .
D: .
DNA: TGTGCCAGCAGCGTGGGAGGGGTTAACGGCTATGGCTACACCTTC
CDR3: CASSVGGVNGYGYTF

length: 12
V: TRBV29-1
J: TRBJ1-2
size: .
D: .
DNA: TGCAGCGTCCCGGGCCCTTCCTATGGCTACACCTTC
CDR3: CSVPGPSYGYTF

length: 13
V: TRBV3-1/TRBV3-2
J: TRBJ1-2
size: medium-sized
D: .
DNA: TGTGCCAGCAGCCAAGGTTTGACCTATGGCTACACCTTC
CDR3: CASSQGLTYGYTF

length: 15
V: TRBV20-1
J: TRBJ1-6
size: .
D: .
DNA: TGCAGTGCTAGTAGAGTAACGGGGAATAATTCACCCCTCCACTTT
CDR3: CSASRVTGNNSPLHF

length: 13
V: TRBV11-2
J: TRBJ1-4
size: once
D: .
DNA: TGTGCCAGCAGCTCCGGGACTTATGAAAAACTGTTTTTT
CDR3: CASSSGTYEKLFF

length: 16
V: TRBV4-1
J: TRBJ1-2
size: .
D: TRBD1
DNA: TGCGCCAGCAGCCAAGCCGATGACAGGGTAAACTATGGCTACACCTTC
CDR3: CASSQADDRVNYGYTF

length: 15
V: TRBV7-3
J: TRBJ2-1
size: once
D: TRBD2
DNA: TGTGCCAGCAGCGCGCCGGGACTAGCGTTCAATGAGCAGTTCTTC
CDR3: CASSAPGLAFNEQFF

length: 14
V: TRBV10-3
J: TRBJ2-3
size: .
D: TRBD2
DNA: TGTGCCATCAGAATTAGCGGGGGTGCAGATACGCAGTATTTT
CDR3: CAIRISGGADTQYF

length: 11
V: TRBV6-5
J: TRBJ2-1
size: once
D: .
DNA: TGTGCCAGCAGTAACCCCTCAGAGCAGTTCTTC
CDR3: CASSNPSEQFF

length: 18
V: TRBV9
J: TRBJ2-3
size: few
D: TRBD2
DNA: TGTGCCAGCAGCGTAGCTCTAGCGGGGGGGCCTCCCTCAGATACGCAGTATTTT
CDR3: CASSVALAGGPPSDTQYF

length: 14
V: TRBV2
J: TRBJ2-3
size: .
D: .
DNA: TGTGCCAGCAGCCCAGGGAGGAGCACAGATACGCAGTATTTT
CDR3: CASSPGRSTDTQYF

length: 16
V: TRBV2
J: TRBJ1-2
size: .
D: .
DNA: TGTGCCAGCTCGTTGGGCGGCCGCCTTTTGGGGTATGGCTACACCTTC
CDR3: CASSLGGRLLGYGYTF